This T cell receptor (beta chain) was sequenced during a study of OX40 agonist ivuxolimab in advanced cancers. On the study more broadly: The study treated patients with ivuxolimab, an agonistic anti-OX40 (CD134) antibody. Melanoma, hepatocellular carcinoma, head and neck or renal cell cancer occurred in dose-escalation patients. Study-wide results and caveats: CD4+ and CD8+ T cells in blood underwent clonal expansion by week 6 at 0.1 to 3.0 mg/kg.

The germline V and J ends were trimmed by 6 bases and 0 bases, with 7 bases remaining between them. This CDR3 spans 13 amino acids. The germline V gene encodes CDR1 SEHNR and CDR2 FQNEAQ (reference sequence). Method: immunoSEQ multiplex PCR; TCRdb's copy keeps in-frame clones and lacks some. This sample carries more than 50,000 clones, around 85% of them seen once, and the ten largest clones take about 0.95%. Details on this clone: The antigen remains undetermined.

This clonotype was sampled from an adult with an advanced solid tumor such as melanoma, head and neck, liver or kidney cancer. Sample: CD4+ or CD8+ T cells sorted from blood, taken in a trial of the OX40 agonist ivuxolimab. The rearrangement joins TRBV7-9 to TRBJ2-3, with D perhaps TRBD1 (6 bases). The DNA for the CDR3 is TGTGCCAGCAGGACAGGTAGCACAGATACGCAGTATTTT. Translation: CASRTGSTDTQYF.